This T cell receptor (beta chain) was found in a study of PD-L1 blockade in urothelial cancer. Study summary: At 6 weeks and at 3 weeks (second dose) after treatment start, blood was analyzed.

This clone came up a few times. Its antigen is not identified. TCR analog templates of synthetic origin were spiked into each PCR. Some clones are missing from TCRdb's copy, which holds only in-frame ones; the method was immunoSEQ multiplex PCR. The sample lists 100,000 or so clones; 70% to 90% were seen once. Losses at the gene ends were 4 bases for V and 5 bases for J; bases not matched to a gene: 12. Germline CDR1 and CDR2: SGHTS and YDEGEE. The CDR3 sequence is 16 residues long. Study-level points and caveats: Patients with durable benefit had greater blood expansion of tumor-associated TCR clones 3 weeks into treatment.

Material: PBMCs, obtained around atezolizumab (anti-PD-L1) treatment. This TCR was recovered from a man between 45 and 60 years old with urothelial cancer. The chain recombines TRBV5-8 with TRBJ2-5; 9 nucleotides match TRBD2. In DNA form, the CDR3 reads TGTGCCAGCAGCCTCGGCGGGAGGGCCGCAGGGGAGACCCAGTACTTC. The encoded protein is CASSLGGRAAGETQYF.